The 11 T cell receptor beta chains listed next were all sequenced from one sample in a study of shared clonotypes between healthy human individuals. Sequencing used immunoSEQ multiplex PCR; TCRdb keeps in-frame clones, though not all of them. The table lists about 680,000 clones, 92% of them singletons. CD45RO-negative cells were positively selected for CCR7, leaving out terminally differentiated effector memory CD45RA+ cells. Input material: naive CD8+ T cells sorted from blood. All receptors derive from a man aged 25-45 years in good health.

V usage is TRBV28 and J usage is TRBJ1-1; D remains ambiguous. The CDR3 has 12 residues. V lost 5 bases and J lost 11, with 15 bases in between. CDR1 is MDHEN and CDR2 is SYDVKM in the germline V gene. The DNA for the CDR3 is TGTGCCAGCAGTCTAAGTTTTACGCGGGCTTTCTTT. Its protein product is CASSLSFTRAFF. The full variable domain, with the rest looked up from reference TRBV28 and TRBJ1-1, is DVKVTQSSRYLVKRTGEKVFLECVQDMDHENMFWYRQDPGLGLRLIYFSYDVKMKEKGDIPEGYSVSREKKERFSLILESASTNQTSMYLCASSLSFTRAFFGQGTRLTVV.

This clone was observed once. This chain uses TRBV10-2 with TRBJ2-7; maybe TRBD1 (6 bases). This CDR3 has 12 amino acids. Germline assignment: CDR1 WSHSY and CDR2 SAAADI. Trimming pared 4 bases from V and 5 bases from J, leaving 9 bases between. CDR3 residues: CASSARGDEQYF. As DNA, the CDR3 is TGCGCCAGCAGTGCCAGGGGAGACGAGCAGTACTTC.

The chain links TRBV14 to TRBJ2-7; no clear D gene. The CDR3 length is 16 residues. Trimming took off 4 bases at V and 3 bases at J, with 19 bases between the two ends. Per germline, CDR1 SGHDN and CDR2 FVKESK. The CDR3 region has the DNA TGTGCCAGCAGCCGCCGCCCGGGCCTGTCCCTCTACGAGCAGTACTTC. Amino acids: CASSRRPGLSLYEQYF.

V is TRBV5-4 and J is TRBJ1-2; 10 nucleotides align to TRBD1. Germline V gene lookup returns CDR1 SGHNT and CDR2 YYREEE (reference sequence). V was clipped by 2 bases and J by 6 bases; unmatched bases: 10. The CDR3 runs to 16 residues. This chain's CDR3 is CASSFWDRGRWDGYTF. The DNA for the CDR3 is TGTGCCAGCAGCTTTTGGGACAGGGGTAGATGGGATGGCTACACCTTC. The variable domain in full, completed from reference TRBV5-4 and TRBJ1-2, reads ETGVTQSPTHLIKTRGQQVTLRCSSQSGHNTVSWYQQALGQGPQFIFQYYREEENGRGNFPPRFSGLQFPNYSSELNVNALELDDSALYLCASSFWDRGRWDGYTFGSGTRLTVV.

This clone has more than one count but fewer than ten. Additional DNA sequences in this sample encode the identical CDR3. The chain combines TRBV6-5 with TRBJ2-2, with D perhaps matching TRBD2 (6 bases). This CDR3 comprises 13 residues. Trimming pared 2 bases from V and 5 bases from J, leaving 6 bases between. CDR1 is MNHEY and CDR2 is SVGAGI in the germline V gene. CDR3 region: CASSYGGTGELFF. DNA for the CDR3: TGTGCCAGCAGTTACGGAGGGACCGGGGAGCTGTTTTTT.

J is TRBJ2-7 and V is TRBV15; maybe TRBD2 (6 bases). Germline V gives CDR1 LNHNV, CDR2 YYDKDF (reference sequence). Trimming removed 4 bases at V and 0 bases at J, with 10 bases between. The length of the CDR3 is 14 residues. CDR3 DNA sequence: TGTGCCACCAGCACAGGCGGGATCTCCTACGAGCAGTACTTC. Its protein product is CATSTGGISYEQYF.

This clone was recorded once. V is TRBV18 and J is TRBJ2-7; D call uncertain. V lost 6 bases and J lost 2, with 11 bases in between. The germline V gene encodes CDR1 KGHSH and CDR2 LQKENI. CDR3 length: 13 residues. The CDR3 DNA sequence: TGTGCCAGCTCCCCTAGTGGTGCCTACGAGCAGTACTTC. This sequence encodes CASSPSGAYEQYF.

This clone appeared a few times. J is TRBJ2-2 and V is TRBV27; no clear D gene. The CDR3 runs to 14 residues. Trimming stripped 7 bases from V and 0 bases from J, with 9 bases between. CDR1 and CDR2 from the germline V gene are MNHEY and SMNVEV (reference sequence). The CDR3 protein is CASTPDANTGELFF. The CDR3 DNA reads TGTGCCAGCACCCCGGACGCGAACACCGGGGAGCTGTTTTTT.

The V and J genes are TRBV7-9 and TRBJ1-2; D remains ambiguous. V lost 2 bases and J 5 bases, leaving 15 bases between the germline ends. CDR3 length: 15 amino acids. Germline-derived CDR1 and CDR2 are SEHNR and FQNEAQ (reference sequence). The CDR3 DNA is TGTGCCAGCAGCTTATTGGGGTTACGTGGGTATGGCTACACCTTC. This gives the protein CASSLLGLRGYGYTF.

This chain joins TRBV7-9 and TRBJ2-3; a weak D match, TRBD1 (6 bases). Germline V gene lookup returns CDR1 SEHNR and CDR2 FQNEAQ (reference sequence). V dropped 3 bases and J dropped 5 bases, with 15 bases sitting between them. The CDR3 extends over 15 amino acids. The CDR3 region has the DNA TGTGCCAGCAGCTTTCTCAGGGGAAGCGGAGATACGCAGTATTTT. Its translation is CASSFLRGSGDTQYF.

The chain joins TRBV7-6 to TRBJ2-5; tentatively, D is TRBD1 (5 bases). From germline, CDR1 is SGHVS and CDR2 FNYEAQ. V shed 1 base and J shed 5 bases, with 8 bases lying between them. The CDR3 loop spans 13 amino acids. CDR3 nucleotide sequence: TGTGCCAGCAGCTTAGGCAGGGCCGAGACCCAGTACTTC. Translation gives CASSLGRAETQYF.